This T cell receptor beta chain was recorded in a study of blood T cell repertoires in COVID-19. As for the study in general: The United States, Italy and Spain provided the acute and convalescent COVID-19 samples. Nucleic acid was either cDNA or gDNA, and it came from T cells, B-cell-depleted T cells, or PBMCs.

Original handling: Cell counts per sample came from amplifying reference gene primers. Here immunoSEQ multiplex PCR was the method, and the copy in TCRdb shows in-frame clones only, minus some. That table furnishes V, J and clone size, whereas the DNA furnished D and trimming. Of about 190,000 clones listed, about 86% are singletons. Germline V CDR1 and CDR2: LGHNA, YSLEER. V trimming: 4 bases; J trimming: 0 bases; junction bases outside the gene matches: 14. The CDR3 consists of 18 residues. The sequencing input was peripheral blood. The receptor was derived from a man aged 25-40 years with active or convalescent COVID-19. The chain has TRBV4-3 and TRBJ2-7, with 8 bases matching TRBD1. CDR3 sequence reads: CASSREISGTGNSYEQYF. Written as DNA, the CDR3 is TGCGCCAGCAGCCGAGAAATCTCCGGGACAGGAAACTCCTACGAGCAGTACTTC.